This T cell receptor (beta chain) came from a study of blood T cell repertoires in COVID-19. Across the study: Acute and convalescent COVID-19 specimens originated in the United States, Italy and Spain.

The assay was immunoSEQ multiplex PCR, and TCRdb's table has in-frame clones only and misses some. Of around 80,000 clones in the sample, 80% were seen once. The Seattle patients joined while their infection was active and were tracked longitudinally afterward. The source material was peripheral blood. The TCR sequence derives from a man aged 50 to 59 with COVID-19, enrolled during active disease.

The chain's CDR3 is CASSQARVEKLFF. CDR3 sequence (DNA): TGTGCCAGCAGCCAAGCCCGAGTAGAAAAACTGTTTTTT. This chain connects TRBV4-2 to TRBJ1-4, with D unclear. Trimming stripped 1 base from V and 8 bases from J, with 8 bases between. This CDR3 has 13 amino acids. Germline loops: CDR1 LGHNA, CDR2 YNFKEQ.